Detailed here is one T cell receptor (beta chain). The V gene end was trimmed by 4 bases and the J gene end by 3 bases; junction bases not matched to a gene: 12. Germline V gene data show CDR1 as KGHSH and CDR2 as LQKENI. CDR3 length equals 16 residues. This sample was included in a study of blood T cell repertoires in COVID-19. Study-wide context: The analysed material was cDNA or gDNA that came from T cells, B-cell-depleted T cells, or PBMCs.

Assignment of participants to cohorts was predicated upon participant-reported clinical history. In the original processing: Amplification of reference gene primers was used by the study to estimate nucleated cell counts. Sequenced by immunoSEQ multiplex PCR; TCRdb stores in-frame clones only, minus some. V, J and clone size reflect that table, while D and trimming were determined from the DNA. The data hold 150,000 to 200,000 clones, with roughly 87% observed a single time. The V and J genes are TRBV18 and TRBJ2-7; 7 bases match TRBD2. Sequences were obtained from PBMCs or T cells enriched from blood (not recorded which). The sequence derives from a human donor with acute COVID-19. The donor label of this sample is uncertain. The CDR3 bases are TGTGCCAGCTCACTAAAGGTCGGCTTAGCGGGCTACGAGCAGTACTTC. Its protein product is CASSLKVGLAGYEQYF.